The next 13 T cell receptor beta chains were all read from a single sample in a study of spatial heterogeneity in lung cancer. The time point: sample taken at primary tumor resection. TCRdb ran MiXCR on the 5' RACE reads and lists one entry per CDR3 protein. The repertoire has some 100,000 distinct CDR3 sequences, roughly 12% of them found once; the top ten carry 35% to 50%. Sequencing was performed on PBMCs, taken at surgery. The receptors stem from a male donor with early-stage non-small cell lung cancer.

This chain connects TRBV3-1 to TRBJ2-7; unclear D gene. The CDR3 spans 13 residues. Germline V CDR1 and CDR2: LGHDT, YNNKEL (reference sequence). Trimming stripped 8 bases from V and 0 bases from J, with 11 bases between. The CDR3 spells CASCCAHSYEQYF. The DNA for the CDR3 is TGTGCCAGCTGCTGCGCCCACTCCTACGAGCAGTACTTC.

For this clonotype: An end of the junction does not agree with germline; a read error may underlie this. The V and J genes are TRBV25-1 and TRBJ1-6; tentatively, D is TRBD1 (6 bases). This CDR3 contains 14 residues. Germline V gives CDR1 MGHDK, CDR2 SYGVNS. The CDR3: CASSEAGDYRPLYF. CDR3 in DNA: TGTGCCAGCAGTGAGGCAGGGGATTATCGACCCCTCTACTTT.

This clonotype was detected only a few times. V is TRBV7-9 and J is TRBJ2-5, with D unclear. Trimming removed 5 bases at V and 7 bases at J, with 20 bases between. Germline V lookup: CDR1 SEHNR, CDR2 FQNEAQ (reference sequence). The CDR3 is made up of 15 amino acids. The CDR3 DNA reads as TGTGCCAGCAGCCAAGACGGTGGCGCCCACCTGACCCAGTACTTC. Its translation is CASSQDGGAHLTQYF.

This rearrangement joins TRBV2 to TRBJ2-7; maybe TRBD2 (6 bases). Trimming left V 4 bases short and J 3 bases short, with 10 bases between. The CDR3 contains 13 residues. Germline V gives CDR1 SNHLY, CDR2 FYNNEI. The CDR3 DNA reads as TGTGCCAGCAGTGGGGACTTAAGCTACGAGCAGTACTTC. Protein sequence: CASSGDLSYEQYF.

This clonotype appeared a few times. The chain couples TRBV9 to TRBJ2-1; 11 bases are a match to TRBD2. Germline V gene sequence: CDR1 SGDLS, CDR2 YYNGEE. The ends lost 4 bases at V and 9 bases at J; junction bases unmatched: 12. The CDR3 extends over 16 amino acids. CDR3 in DNA: TGTGCCAGCAGCATCCCCGGGACTAGCGGAAGGGGTGAGCAGTTCTTC. This codes for CASSIPGTSGRGEQFF.

This clonotype was seen a handful of times. V usage is TRBV29-1 and J usage is TRBJ2-1; the match to TRBD2 covers 10 bases. V was clipped by 4 bases and J by 0 bases; unmatched bases: 0. CDR1 and CDR2 from the germline V gene are SQVTM and ANQGSEA. The CDR3 sequence is 14 residues long. The CDR3 sequence: CSVASGSSYNEQFF. For the CDR3, the DNA is TGCAGCGTTGCTAGCGGGAGCTCCTACAATGAGCAGTTCTTC.

This clonotype was counted only a few times. The CDR3 DNA reads TGTGCCAGCAGTTCCCCTTGGACAGGCACAGATACGCAGTATTTT. Translated: CASSSPWTGTDTQYF. The chain recombines TRBV27 with TRBJ2-3; TRBD1 is a possible D gene (6 bases). The V and J ends lost 4 bases and 1 base respectively, with 12 bases between them. This CDR3 is 15 amino acids long. From germline, CDR1 is MNHEY and CDR2 SMNVEV (reference sequence).

This chain connects TRBV20-1 to TRBJ2-7; a weak D match, TRBD2 (5 bases). CDR1 is DFQATT, CDR2 SNEGSKA, per germline (reference sequence). Trimming stripped 6 bases from V and 0 bases from J, with 15 bases between. The CDR3 runs to 14 residues. The CDR3 here is CSARRGYFSYEQYF. The CDR3 DNA reads as TGCAGTGCCCGACGAGGGTATTTCTCCTACGAGCAGTACTTC.

Only a few counts were recorded for this clonotype. The chain links TRBV15 to TRBJ2-2; 10 nucleotides match TRBD2. Germline assignment: CDR1 LNHNV and CDR2 YYDKDF (reference sequence). J gave up 2 bases and V 2 bases, and 5 bases lay outside the gene matches. The CDR3 contains 17 residues. The CDR3 here is CATSRPAGGLNTGELFF. In DNA form, the CDR3 reads TGTGCCACCAGCAGACCAGCGGGAGGGCTTAACACCGGGGAGCTGTTTTTT.

This clonotype was counted only a few times. This chain joins TRBV20-1 and TRBJ2-7; 7 bases line up with TRBD2. The CDR3 is 14 residues long. The V segment lost 2 bases and the J segment 5 bases; nucleotides outside the gene matches: 9. Germline lookup yields CDR1 DFQATT and CDR2 SNEGSKA (reference sequence). As DNA, the CDR3 is TGCAGTGCTAGACGGGGGGAGGTTCCGCACGAGCAGTACTTC. This gives the protein CSARRGEVPHEQYF.

The V and J genes are TRBV6-2 or TRBV6-3 and TRBJ2-7; 9 bases are a match to TRBD2. Germline loops: CDR1 MNHEY, CDR2 SVGEGT. J gave up 4 bases and V 5 bases, and 12 bases lay outside the gene matches. The CDR3 is made up of 16 amino acids. CDR3 loop: CASSPPSGTAQYEQYF. The CDR3 DNA reads as TGTGCCAGCAGTCCACCTAGCGGGACGGCCCAATACGAGCAGTACTTC.

To note about this clonotype: Mismatch with germline at one junction end may stem from a read error. The chain couples TRBV7-7 to TRBJ1-5; D gene ambiguous. Per the germline V gene, CDR1 is SSHAT and CDR2 is FNYEAQ (reference sequence). The CDR3 is 13 residues long. Written as DNA, the CDR3 is TGTGCTAGCAGCTTAGGTGTAAATCAGCCCCAGCATTTT. This gives the protein CASSLGVNQPQHF.

This clonotype has more than one count but fewer than ten. The CDR3 coding sequence is TGTGCCAGCAGCCGAGACTCCTACAATGAGCAGTTCTTC. This encodes CASSRDSYNEQFF. V and J are TRBV7-2 and TRBJ2-1; no definite D call. The CDR3 runs to 13 residues. Per germline, CDR1 SGHTA and CDR2 FQGNSA. Trimming removed 5 bases at V and 0 bases at J, with 5 bases between.